This TCR beta chain was sequenced in a study of cytomegalovirus exposure and HLA in healthy donors (dated by TCRdb to between 2016 and 2019). With regard to the full study: A later analysis indicated that the 130 or so validation repertoires were generated on the platform also employed for the approximately 670 repertoires of the first cohort. The study was designed to test whether signatures of past pathogen exposure could be identified by cataloging public T cell receptors. A separate validation cohort of roughly 130 different subjects was used in addition to the approximately 670-subject first cohort. To predict cytomegalovirus infection status, the study combined high-throughput TCR immunosequencing, statistical association of individual TCRs with disease status, and machine learning.

The library was prepared using the immunoSEQ multiplex PCR assay. The source study handled its data this way. A statistical classification framework was developed to diagnose cytomegalovirus status using the catalog of TCR beta chain sequences. Sourced from immuneACCESS, this table was stored by TCRdb with only in-frame sequences that have V and J called. A share of the clones is absent; for the studies checked, an unresolved V gene accounts for under half, and the remainder has no known explanation. V, J and clone size reflect that table, while D and trimming were determined from the DNA. The sample profile shows some 170,000 clones; roughly 89% of them were found once. The ten largest clonotypes hold approximately 1.4% of the sample. Here is what the overall study found, with its caveats: A later analysis had no HLA typing for the validation cohort, so co-occurrence there was scored across all 130 or so repertoires. According to the authors, the approach could potentially be generalized to other disease states and immunological phenotypes. Across donors, most TCR sequences were observed very rarely, whereas some public TCRs were present in many individuals. In a later analysis, TCRs clustered in the first cohort were found to also tend to co-occur in the 120 or so validation repertoires, with approximately 95% of cluster scores above 0. The study gave a list of 150 to 200 TCR beta chains associated with cytomegalovirus. In both the original and validation cohorts, the classifier was reported to diagnose cytomegalovirus status with high specificity and sensitivity. In vitro tests confirmed that a few of the cytomegalovirus-associated TCR beta chains recognize cytomegalovirus antigens.

Between the V and J ends, shortened by 4 bases and 3 bases respectively, the junction contains 16 bases. The CDR3 starts with the cysteine, ends with the phenylalanine, and has 17 residues. Here the CDR3 DNA is all that survives: 51 bases in frame from base 1. CDR1 and CDR2 are read off the germline V gene (reference sequence) as MNHEY and SMNVEV. A note on this clone: Its binding antigen is unknown. Nothing much larger sits one base from this clone, and base qualities are not available.

Separate from the approximately 670-subject first cohort, the validation cohort of 120 subjects was the group to which the donors belonged. Recombination connected TRBV27 to TRBJ1-6; TRBD1 is a weak D gene call, 6 bases matching. The specimen was PBMCs. This TCR came from a woman younger than 45 in good health and CMV-seronegative. The encoded CDR3 is CASSSPGERGYNSPLHF. The DNA sequence is as follows: TGTGCCAGCAGTTCCCCAGGGGAGAGAGGCTATAATTCACCCCTCCACTTT.